The 19 T cell receptor beta chains below were found in one sample sequenced in a study of T cells expressing NK-cell markers. Following a re-call of the 5' RACE reads, TCRdb has one entry per CDR3 protein and lacks DNA. The ten most abundant clones cover 5.2% of a sample with about 380,000 distinct CDR3 sequences. Sequences were obtained from blood T cells: a sorted CD56 or NKG2C T cell subset, CD4+ or CD8+ T cells, or bulk PBMC T cells (not recorded which). These receptors came from a man aged 18-70 years in good health.

The chain employs TRBV28 and TRBJ1-1; TCRdb indicates TRBD1, and absent DNA this call remains unverified. Germline CDR1 MDHEN, CDR2 SYDVKM. CDR3 size: 15 residues. The CDR3 region is CASSIQTGGVSRAFF. Variable domain in full (rest from reference TRBV28 and TRBJ1-1): DVKVTQSSRYLVKRTGEKVFLECVQDMDHENMFWYRQDPGLGLRLIYFSYDVKMKEKGDIPEGYSVSREKKERFSLILESASTNQTSMYLCASSIQTGGVSRAFFGQGTRLTVV.

The CDR3 here is CATSKETGPTGELFF. V and J are TRBV15 and TRBJ2-2; the D gene TCRdb calls, TRBD1, cannot be checked with no DNA. The CDR3 sequence is 15 residues long. The germline V gene encodes CDR1 LNHNV and CDR2 YYDKDF (reference sequence).

CDR3 sequence: CASSPSARQGPEAFF. This chain uses TRBV18 with TRBJ1-1; TCRdb gives TRBD1 as the D gene, but with no DNA this cannot be confirmed. Germline CDR1 is KGHSH and CDR2 is LQKENI. This CDR3 spans 15 amino acids.

J is TRBJ1-1 and V is TRBV7-2. The CDR3 spans 13 residues. Germline V lookup: CDR1 SGHTA, CDR2 FQGNSA. CDR3 residues: CASSPNLRGEAFF.

The chain uses TRBV30 and TRBJ1-6. CDR1 and CDR2 from the germline V gene are GTSNPN and SVGIG (reference sequence). The CDR3 length is 18 residues. The CDR3 loop reads CAWSVMRTGILNNSPLHF.

The chain uses TRBV6-1 and TRBJ1-1; without DNA, the TCRdb call of TRBD1 cannot be checked. The CDR3 is 14 amino acids. Germline V gene data show CDR1 as MNHNS and CDR2 as SASEGT. The CDR3: CASRGGRRNTEAFF.

The gene calls are TRBV7-9 and TRBJ2-1; the D call of TRBD2 rests on TCRdb alone, since no DNA is present to check it. CDR1 and CDR2 (germline): SEHNR, FQNEAQ (reference sequence). The CDR3 loop spans 17 amino acids. The CDR3 sequence: CASSMGTSGSSYNEQFF.

The CDR3: CASSLTGQGHQPQHF. This chain joins TRBV7-9 and TRBJ1-5; TCRdb indicates TRBD1, and absent DNA this call remains unverified. This CDR3 contains 15 residues. CDR1 SEHNR and CDR2 FQNEAQ come from the germline V gene (reference sequence).

The chain recombines TRBV2 with TRBJ2-7; the TCRdb call, TRBD1, lacks DNA for checking. The length of the CDR3 is 15 residues. Germline assignment: CDR1 SNHLY and CDR2 FYNNEI. The CDR3: CASSEPSNRDHEQYF.

The genes are TRBV20-1 and TRBJ1-5. The germline V gene encodes CDR1 DFQATT and CDR2 SNEGSKA (reference sequence). The CDR3 length is 19 residues. The CDR3 is CSARDTGSLALYSNQPQHF.

CDR3 residues: CASSYGEETQYF. The chain combines TRBV6-2 or TRBV6-3 with TRBJ2-5. The CDR3 consists of 12 residues. Germline V gene data show CDR1 as MNHEY and CDR2 as SVGEGT.

The chain links TRBV5-1 to TRBJ1-2; TCRdb's D call, TRBD1, is unchecked because there is no DNA. The CDR3 spans 14 residues. The germline CDR1 and CDR2 sequences are SGHRS and YFSETQ. The CDR3 reads CASSHPGGTFGYTF.

The V call is TRBV5-1, the J call TRBJ2-7; TCRdb's D call, TRBD1, is unchecked because there is no DNA. From germline, CDR1 is SGHRS and CDR2 YFSETQ. This CDR3 is built from 18 residues. The CDR3 here is CASSLTLLGGEITYEQYF.

CDR3 sequence: CASTKGTANQPQHF. The rearrangement uses TRBV2 and TRBJ1-5; no DNA is available, so the TRBD1 call from TCRdb remains unchecked. Per germline, CDR1 SNHLY and CDR2 FYNNEI. The CDR3 loop spans 14 amino acids.

This chain connects TRBV7-8 to TRBJ1-6; TCRdb's D gene call, TRBD1, goes unchecked for lack of DNA. CDR3 length: 15 residues. CDR1 SGHVS and CDR2 FQNEAQ come from the germline V gene. The CDR3 region is CASSPQGHRNSPLHF.

The chain uses TRBV20-1 and TRBJ2-7; there is no DNA to check the TCRdb D call of TRBD2. CDR3 length equals 16 residues. The germline CDR1 and CDR2 sequences are DFQATT and SNEGSKA (reference sequence). CDR3 residues: CSAREWGTRGRVEQYF.

The rearrangement joins TRBV4-1 to TRBJ2-1; the TRBD1 assignment by TCRdb is unverifiable without DNA. This CDR3 region has 18 residues. CDR1 and CDR2 from the germline V gene are MGHRA and YSYEKL. Here the CDR3 reads CASSQDRTGQGRGNEQFF.

The genes are TRBV4-2 and TRBJ1-1; lacking DNA, the TRBD1 call made by TCRdb goes unchecked. The germline V gene encodes CDR1 LGHNA and CDR2 YNFKEQ. The CDR3 has 17 amino acids. The CDR3 region is CASSQLFKTGRNTEAFF.

The chain has TRBV5-1 and TRBJ1-4. The CDR3 runs to 15 residues. In germline, CDR1 is SGHRS, CDR2 YFSETQ. The CDR3 sequence is CASSDTGPAEEKLFF.